What follows are 4 T cell receptor beta chains derived from one specimen sequenced in a study of blood T cell repertoires in COVID-19. Generated by immunoSEQ multiplex PCR, the TCRdb table keeps only in-frame clones and is missing some. Of approximately 180,000 clones in the sample, 81% are singletons; the top ten hold 12%. The sample was peripheral blood. These receptors were obtained from an elderly woman with COVID-19, enrolled during active disease.

The J gene is TRBJ1-1, the V gene TRBV4-2, with D possibly being TRBD1 (6 bases). Germline CDR1 LGHNA, CDR2 YNFKEQ. The CDR3 is 13 residues long. With 4 bases removed from V and 4 bases from J, the gap between germline ends came to 10 bases. CDR3 loop: CASSPGGRTEAFF. The DNA for the CDR3 is TGTGCCAGCAGCCCGGGGGGGCGCACTGAAGCTTTCTTT.

The chain recombines TRBV28 with TRBJ2-5; 9 bases align to TRBD1. CDR1 and CDR2 from the germline V gene are MDHEN and SYDVKM. The CDR3 sequence is 14 residues long. Trimming at V came to 3 bases and at J to 5 bases, leaving 4 bases not matched to a gene. CDR3 nucleotide sequence: TGTGCCAGCAGTTTGACAGGGGGTTTGGAGACCCAGTACTTC. This sequence encodes CASSLTGGLETQYF.

The chain is built from TRBV19 and TRBJ2-7, with 10 bases that match TRBD1. J gave up 6 bases and V 5 bases, and 7 bases lay outside the gene matches. CDR3 size: 14 residues. From germline, CDR1 is LNHDA and CDR2 SQIVND (reference sequence). The DNA for the CDR3 is TGTGCCAGTAGTGGACAGGGGGTCTCAGGCGAGCAGTACTTC. This sequence encodes CASSGQGVSGEQYF.

The chain combines TRBV28 with TRBJ1-1; D remains unclear. The germline gives CDR1 MDHEN, CDR2 SYDVKM. The CDR3 consists of 16 residues. The V end was cut by 3 bases, the J end by 3 bases, with 17 bases between. This CDR3 is CASSFPLIGGYTEAFF. The CDR3 coding sequence is TGTGCCAGCAGTTTTCCTCTGATTGGAGGATACACTGAAGCTTTCTTT.